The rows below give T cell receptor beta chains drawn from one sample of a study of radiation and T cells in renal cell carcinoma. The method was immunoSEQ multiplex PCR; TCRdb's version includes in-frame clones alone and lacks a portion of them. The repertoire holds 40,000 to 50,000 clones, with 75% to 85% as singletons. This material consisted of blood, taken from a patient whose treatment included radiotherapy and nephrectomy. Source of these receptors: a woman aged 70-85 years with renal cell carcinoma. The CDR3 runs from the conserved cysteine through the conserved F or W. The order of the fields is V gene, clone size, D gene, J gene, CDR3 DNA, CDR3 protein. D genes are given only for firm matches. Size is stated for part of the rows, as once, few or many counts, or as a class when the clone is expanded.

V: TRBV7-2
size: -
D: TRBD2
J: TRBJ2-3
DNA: TGTGCCAGCAACATGGGCGGGAGGGCCGGAGATACGCAGTATTTT
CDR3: CASNMGGRAGDTQYF

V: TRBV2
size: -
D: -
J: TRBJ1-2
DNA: TGTGCCAGCAGTGAAGTTGTAGCTAACTATGGCTACACCTTC
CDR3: CASSEVVANYGYTF

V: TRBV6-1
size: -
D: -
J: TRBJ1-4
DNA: TGTGCCAGCAAGACCGACGGGCTGGGGTTCGAAAAACTGTTTTTT
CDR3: CASKTDGLGFEKLFF

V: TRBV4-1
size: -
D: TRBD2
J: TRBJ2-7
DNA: TGCGCCAGCAGCCAAGACGATATAGGGGGGACTAGCGGGGCCTACGAGCAGTACTTC
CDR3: CASSQDDIGGTSGAYEQYF

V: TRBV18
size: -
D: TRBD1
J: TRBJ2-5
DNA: TGTGCCAGCTCACCCCAGGGGGAAGGAGAGACCCAGTACTTC
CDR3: CASSPQGEGETQYF

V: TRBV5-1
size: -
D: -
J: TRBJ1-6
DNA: TGCGCCAGCAGCCCGCAGGGGCCCCCACCCCTCCACTTT
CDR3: CASSPQGPPPLHF

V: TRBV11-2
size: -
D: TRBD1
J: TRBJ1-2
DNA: TGTGCCAGCAGCTTAGAGCCAGGGGGATTGGGCTACACCTTC
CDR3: CASSLEPGGLGYTF

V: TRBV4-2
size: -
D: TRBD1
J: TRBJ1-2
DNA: TGTGCCAGCAGCCAAGACGACAGGGGCCTGCAAATGGGTGGCTACACCTTC
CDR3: CASSQDDRGLQMGGYTF

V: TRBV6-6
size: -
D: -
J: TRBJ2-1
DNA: TGTGCCAGCAGCTCCCTAGAGGGGGATGAGCAGTTCTTC
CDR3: CASSSLEGDEQFF

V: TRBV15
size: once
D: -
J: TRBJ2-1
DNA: TGTGCCACCAGCAGGCAGACTGTAAATGAGCAGTTCTTC
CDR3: CATSRQTVNEQFF

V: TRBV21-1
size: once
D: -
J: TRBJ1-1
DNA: TGTGCCAGCAGCAAAATCCCAGGCGACACTGAAGCTTTCTTT
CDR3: CASSKIPGDTEAFF

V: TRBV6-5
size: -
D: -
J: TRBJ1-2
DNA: TGTGCCAGCACTTCAACAGGGAGGGATATAGGCTACACCTTC
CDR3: CASTSTGRDIGYTF

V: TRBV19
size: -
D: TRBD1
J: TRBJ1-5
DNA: TGTGCCAGTAGTACCGGGACAGGGAATCAGCCCCAGCATTTT
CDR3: CASSTGTGNQPQHF

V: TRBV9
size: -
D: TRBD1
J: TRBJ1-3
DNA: TGTGCCAGCAGCGTTGGACAGGGCTCTGGAAACACCATATATTTT
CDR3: CASSVGQGSGNTIYF

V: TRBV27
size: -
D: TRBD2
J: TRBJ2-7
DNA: TGTGCCAGCAGGGAAGGACTAGCGGGAGTCTACGAGCAGTACTTC
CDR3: CASREGLAGVYEQYF

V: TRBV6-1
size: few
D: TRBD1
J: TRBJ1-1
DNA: TGTGCCAGCAGTACTGGGACAGGGAACACTGAAGCTTTCTTT
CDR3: CASSTGTGNTEAFF

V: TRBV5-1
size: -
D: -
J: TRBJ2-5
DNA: TGCGCCAGCAGCTTTGGACAGCAAGAGACCCAGTACTTC
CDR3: CASSFGQQETQYF

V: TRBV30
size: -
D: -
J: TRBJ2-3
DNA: TGTGCCTGGAAGACCAGCGGGTTCACAGATACGCAGTATTTT
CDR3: CAWKTSGFTDTQYF

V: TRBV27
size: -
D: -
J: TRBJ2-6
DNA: TGTGCCAGCAGTTTAAGTGACAGTAGCTCTGGGGCCAACGTCCTGACTTTC
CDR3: CASSLSDSSSGANVLTF

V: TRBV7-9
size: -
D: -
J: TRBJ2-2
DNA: TGTGCCAGCAGCCCCGGGGGATATCGAGCCGGGGAGCTGGTTTTT
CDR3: CASSPGGYRAGELVF

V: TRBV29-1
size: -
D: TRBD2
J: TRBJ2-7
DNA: TGCAGCGTAGAGGGACTAGCGGGACCCTACGAGCAGTACTTC
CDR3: CSVEGLAGPYEQYF

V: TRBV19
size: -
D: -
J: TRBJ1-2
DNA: TGTGCCAGTAGTATAGGCCCGGGACGTGACTATGGCTACACCTTC
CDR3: CASSIGPGRDYGYTF

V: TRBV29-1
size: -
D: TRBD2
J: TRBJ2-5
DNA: TGCAGCGCTAATCCCACTAGCGCCCATGGGACCCAGTACTTC
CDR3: CSANPTSAHGTQYF

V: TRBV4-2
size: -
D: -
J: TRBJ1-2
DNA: TGTGCCAGCAGCCAAGAAGTCCAGGGGCCTGGGTCGTATGGCTACACCTTC
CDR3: CASSQEVQGPGSYGYTF

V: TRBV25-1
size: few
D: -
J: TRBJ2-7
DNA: TGTGCCAGCAGTGAACGTGAGGCGTTTAATTTC
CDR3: CASSEREAFNF

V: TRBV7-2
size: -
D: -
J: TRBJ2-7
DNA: TGTGCCAGCAGCTTAGCGGGCTCCTACGAGCAGTACTTC
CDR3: CASSLAGSYEQYF

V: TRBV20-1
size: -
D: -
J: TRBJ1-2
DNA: TGCAGTGTAACCGCAGCGTATGGCTACACCTTC
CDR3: CSVTAAYGYTF

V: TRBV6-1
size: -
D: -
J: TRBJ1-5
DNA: TGTGCCAGCAGTGCCTATAGCAATCAGCCCCAGCATTTT
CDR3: CASSAYSNQPQHF

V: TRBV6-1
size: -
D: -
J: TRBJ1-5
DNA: TGTGCCAGCAGGGAGGACAGTCGTCAGCCCCAGCATTTT
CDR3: CASREDSRQPQHF

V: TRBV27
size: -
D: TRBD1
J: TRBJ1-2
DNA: TGTGCCAGCAGTCGAGGGGACAGGGCCTATGGCTACACCTTC
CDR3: CASSRGDRAYGYTF

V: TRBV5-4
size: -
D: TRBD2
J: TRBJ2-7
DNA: TGTGCCAGCAGCTTGAAGTTCGGGACTAGCGGAACCTACGAGCAGTACTTC
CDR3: CASSLKFGTSGTYEQYF

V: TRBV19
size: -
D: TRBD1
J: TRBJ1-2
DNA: TGTGCCAGTGATCCAGGGGGCTATGGCTACACCTTC
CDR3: CASDPGGYGYTF

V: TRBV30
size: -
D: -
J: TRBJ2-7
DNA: TGTGCCTGTTACCCTATGCGGAACTCCTACGAGCAGTACTTC
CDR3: CACYPMRNSYEQYF